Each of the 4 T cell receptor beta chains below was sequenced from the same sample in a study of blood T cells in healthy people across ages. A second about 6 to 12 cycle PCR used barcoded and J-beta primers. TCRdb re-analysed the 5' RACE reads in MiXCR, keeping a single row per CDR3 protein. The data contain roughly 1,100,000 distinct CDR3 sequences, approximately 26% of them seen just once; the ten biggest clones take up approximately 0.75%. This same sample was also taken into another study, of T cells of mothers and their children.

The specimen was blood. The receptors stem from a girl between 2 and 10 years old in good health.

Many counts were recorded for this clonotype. This CDR3 reads CASSLPGELFF. In DNA form, the CDR3 reads TGTGCCAGCAGTTTACCCGGGGAGCTGTTTTTT. The rearrangement links TRBV27 to TRBJ2-2; no firm D call. Germline CDR1 is MNHEY and CDR2 is SMNVEV (reference sequence). Trimming shortened V by 2 bases and J by 6 bases, and 1 base separated the two germline ends. The CDR3 runs 11 residues.

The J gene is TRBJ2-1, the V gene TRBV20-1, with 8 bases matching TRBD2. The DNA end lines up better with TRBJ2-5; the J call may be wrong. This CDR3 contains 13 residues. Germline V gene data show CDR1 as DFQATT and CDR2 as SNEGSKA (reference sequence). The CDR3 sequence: CSADPGGVETQYF. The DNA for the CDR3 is TGCAGTGCTGACCCGGGGGGGGTTGAGACCCAGTACTTC.

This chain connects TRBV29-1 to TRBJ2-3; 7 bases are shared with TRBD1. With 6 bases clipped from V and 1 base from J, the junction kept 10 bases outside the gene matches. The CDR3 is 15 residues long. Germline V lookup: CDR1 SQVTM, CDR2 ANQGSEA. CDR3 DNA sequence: TGCAGCGTGGATTTCGACAGGGCACGCACAGATACGCAGTATTTT. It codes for CSVDFDRARTDTQYF.

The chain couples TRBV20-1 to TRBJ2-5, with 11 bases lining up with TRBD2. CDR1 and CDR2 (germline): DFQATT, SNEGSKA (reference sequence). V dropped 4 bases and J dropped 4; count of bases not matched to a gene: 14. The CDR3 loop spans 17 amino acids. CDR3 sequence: CSATGLADSSPLETQYF. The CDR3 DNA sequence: TGCAGTGCTACGGGACTAGCGGATTCTTCCCCCCTAGAGACCCAGTACTTC.